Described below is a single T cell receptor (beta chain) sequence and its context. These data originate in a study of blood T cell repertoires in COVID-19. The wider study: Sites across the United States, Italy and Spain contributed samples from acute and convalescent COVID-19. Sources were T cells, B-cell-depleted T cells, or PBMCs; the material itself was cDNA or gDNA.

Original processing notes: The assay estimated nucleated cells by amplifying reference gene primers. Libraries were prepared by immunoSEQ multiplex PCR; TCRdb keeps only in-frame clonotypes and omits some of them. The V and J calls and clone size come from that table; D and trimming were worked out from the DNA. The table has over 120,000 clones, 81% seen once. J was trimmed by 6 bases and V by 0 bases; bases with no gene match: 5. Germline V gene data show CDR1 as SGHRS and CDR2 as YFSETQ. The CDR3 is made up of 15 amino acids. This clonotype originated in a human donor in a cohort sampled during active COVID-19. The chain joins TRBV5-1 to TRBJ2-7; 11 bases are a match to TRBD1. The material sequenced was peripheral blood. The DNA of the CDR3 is TGCGCCAGCAGCTTGGATTCCGGGACAGGGGGCGAGCAGTACTTC. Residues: CASSLDSGTGGEQYF.